The TCR beta chain described here comes from a study of OX40 agonist ivuxolimab in advanced cancers. Study-level background: Dose-escalation cases comprised hepatocellular carcinoma, melanoma, renal cell or head and neck cancer. Three patients had partial responses: one hepatocellular carcinoma, two cutaneous melanoma.

General study results and limits: There was clonal expansion of CD4+ and CD8+ blood T cells by week 6 at 0.1 to 3.0 mg/kg.

Blood draws occurred at baseline, cycle 4 day 1, and cycle 7 day 1. Generated by immunoSEQ multiplex PCR, the TCRdb table keeps only in-frame clones and is missing some. This table holds about 38,000 clones, around 89% found once. As regards this clone: Its antigen remains unidentified.

From germline, CDR1 is SGHTA and CDR2 FQGNSA. This CDR3 comprises 16 residues. J lost 3 bases, V lost 1 base, and 4 bases had no gene match. Sequenced here: CD4+ or CD8+ T cells sorted from blood, sampled in a trial of the OX40 agonist ivuxolimab. The source is an adult with an advanced solid tumor such as melanoma, head and neck, liver or kidney cancer. The chain uses TRBV7-2 and TRBJ2-1; 9 bases fit TRBD2. This CDR3 reads CASSLGLAGLYNEQFF. DNA for the CDR3: TGTGCCAGCAGCTTAGGGCTAGCGGGACTCTACAATGAGCAGTTCTTC.